This TCR beta chain was captured by sequencing in a study of cytomegalovirus exposure and HLA in healthy donors. The study's findings and limits: Associated with cytomegalovirus, according to the listing, were approximately 160 TCR beta chains. Per published accounts, TCR beta sequences correctly predicted the HLA-A and HLA-B alleles of most subjects. Later work found that TCR association rates differed between HLA loci; DRB1 had the most and HLA-C the fewest. A later analysis linked a missense variant in DCLRE1C to the trimming of TCR beta V and J genes.

In the case of this clone: What it recognizes is unknown.

Primers: 60 Vbeta forward and 13 Jbeta reverse. Data came from immunoSEQ multiplex PCR; TCRdb stores just in-frame clones and leaves some out. The sample has 80,000 to 90,000 clones; roughly 77% are singletons. V lost 2 bases and J 4 bases, leaving 13 bases between the germline ends. The CDR3 spans 15 residues. Per the germline V gene, CDR1 is SGDLS and CDR2 is YYNGEE. The V gene is TRBV9, the J gene TRBJ1-5, with D perhaps TRBD1 (6 bases). The specimen sequenced was PBMCs. The receptor was derived from a man in his forties or fifties in good health and CMV-seronegative. CDR3 region: CASSVGGQINQPQHF. The CDR3 bases are TGTGCCAGCAGCGTCGGAGGACAGATAAATCAGCCCCAGCATTTT.